This T cell receptor (beta chain) was captured by sequencing in a study of blood T cell repertoires in COVID-19. Looking at the study overall: Acute-phase and convalescent COVID-19 samples originated in the United States, Italy and Spain. PBMCs, B-cell-depleted T cells, or T cells were the source of the cDNA or gDNA that made up the material.

Authors' data handling: Reference gene primer amplification in the assay estimated nucleated cell counts. Only in-frame clones appear in the TCRdb table, and some are missing; sequencing was by immunoSEQ multiplex PCR. V and J calls plus clone size are reproduced from that table; the DNA served to infer D and trimming. The top ten hold around 9% of the sample, which has some 210,000 clones, more than 80% seen once. Germline V gives CDR1 SNHLY, CDR2 FYNNEI. The CDR3 sequence is 14 residues long. V was clipped by 8 bases and J by 0 bases; unmatched bases: 5. Sequencing used PBMCs or T cells enriched from blood (not recorded which). This chain links TRBV2 with TRBJ2-7; 9 bases line up with TRBD2. This sequence was found in a man between 40 and 49 years old who had recovered from COVID-19. CDR3 amino acids: CASLGREGSYEQYF. CDR3 sequence (DNA): TGTGCCAGCTTGGGGCGGGAGGGCTCCTACGAGCAGTACTTC.